The next 27 T cell receptor beta chains were all read from a single sample in a study of T-cell memory formation after mild COVID-19. TCRdb ran MiXCR on the 5' RACE reads and lists one entry per CDR3 protein. Found here are 280,000 or so distinct CDR3 sequences, approximately 19% of them singletons; the top ten hold 23%. The sequenced sample consisted of PBMCs or a T cell subset sorted from them (not recorded which). These receptors came from a man between 18 and 35 years old who had mild COVID-19 (a few samples of this study predate the infection). Cell type and time point are not known.

This clonotype came up a few times. J is TRBJ1-4 and V is TRBV7-2; 7 bases line up with TRBD1. The CDR3 loop spans 13 amino acids. From germline, CDR1 is SGHTA and CDR2 FQGNSA. The ends lost 10 bases at V and 7 bases at J; junction bases unmatched: 9. As DNA, the CDR3 is TGTGCCACCTGCCCCAGGGGGGGTGAAAAACTGTTTTTT. Translating it yields CATCPRGGEKLFF. Complete variable domain (other parts from reference TRBV7-2 and TRBJ1-4): GAGVSQSPSNKVTEKGKDVELRCDPISGHTALYWYRQSLGQGLEFLIYFQGNSAPDKSGLPSDRFSAERTGGSVSTLTIQRTQQEDSAVYLCATCPRGGEKLFFGSGTQLSVL.

The table lists this clonotype with many counts. This chain joins TRBV20-1 and TRBJ2-3; D ambiguous. Trimming cost V 5 bases and J 2 bases, with 8 bases left between them. Germline CDR1 reads DFQATT; CDR2 reads SNEGSKA (reference sequence). The CDR3 consists of 12 residues. CDR3: CSAERSTDTQYF. The CDR3 DNA reads TGCAGTGCTGAAAGGTCCACAGATACGCAGTATTTT.

The genes are TRBV4-3 and TRBJ1-6; D is ambiguous. Trimming left V 3 bases short and J 0 bases short, with 9 bases between. The CDR3 has 16 residues. Per germline, CDR1 LGHNA and CDR2 YSLEER. As DNA, the CDR3 is TGCGCCAGCAGCCACGGACGGAGCTCCTATAATTCACCCCTCCACTTT. Translation gives CASSHGRSSYNSPLHF.

This clonotype appeared a few times. The chain is built from TRBV5-6 and TRBJ1-3; tentatively, D is TRBD1 (6 bases). V was shortened by 0 bases and J by 0 bases, with 16 bases between the two germline ends. The CDR3 length is 18 residues. Looked up from germline, CDR1 is SGHDT and CDR2 is YYEEEE. In DNA form, the CDR3 reads TGTGCCAGCAGCTTGGGGCCGCCTCAGGGGCCCTCTGGAAACACCATATATTTT. Protein sequence: CASSLGPPQGPSGNTIYF.

In this sample, this clonotype turned up a few times. The chain employs TRBV29-1 and TRBJ2-1, with D possibly matching TRBD2 (6 bases). The CDR3 is made up of 14 amino acids. CDR1 SQVTM and CDR2 ANQGSEA come from the germline V gene. Trimming removed 4 bases at V and 8 bases at J, with 18 bases between. The CDR3 nucleotides read TGCAGCGTTGCGATGGGGCAGGGAGGTCATGAGCAGTTCTTC. Residues: CSVAMGQGGHEQFF.

This chain joins TRBV4-3 and TRBJ1-2; D is unclear. CDR1 and CDR2 from the germline V gene are LGHNA and YSLEER. The V and J ends lost 4 bases and 4 bases respectively, with 16 bases between them. The length of the CDR3 is 15 residues. CDR3 loop: CASSPIVLSPYGYTF. In DNA form, the CDR3 reads TGCGCCAGCAGCCCCATTGTCCTATCTCCCTATGGCTACACCTTC.

This chain links TRBV2 with TRBJ2-5, with 8 nucleotides matching TRBD1. The germline V gene encodes CDR1 SNHLY and CDR2 FYNNEI. V shed 3 bases and J 4 bases; nucleotides not matched to a gene: 4. This CDR3 is 14 amino acids long. Here the CDR3 reads CASSEARGRETQYF. CDR3 DNA: TGTGCCAGCAGTGAGGCCAGGGGGCGAGAGACCCAGTACTTC.

This clonotype came up a few times. The chain uses TRBV24-1 and TRBJ2-5; D possibly corresponds to TRBD2 (6 bases). V was trimmed by 2 bases and J by 5 bases, leaving 20 bases between them. Germline loops: CDR1 KGHDR, CDR2 SFDVKD. The CDR3 is 17 amino acids. CDR3 sequence reads: CATSDWGDPAAGETQYF. DNA of the CDR3: TGTGCCACCAGTGATTGGGGGGACCCCGCGGCAGGGGAGACCCAGTACTTC.

Only a few counts were recorded for this clonotype. The chain has TRBV7-2 and TRBJ1-6; D not resolved. The CDR3 spans 14 residues. Germline V CDR1 and CDR2: SGHTA, FQGNSA. V was clipped by 1 base and J by 9 bases, with 10 bases between them. The CDR3, as DNA: TGTGCCAGCAGCTTAGGGTCATACTTTTCACCCCTCCACTTT. The encoded protein is CASSLGSYFSPLHF.

With regard to this clonotype: A read error may account for a junction end that differs from germline. The chain is built from TRBV3-1 and TRBJ2-3, with D maybe TRBD2 (6 bases). Germline CDR1 LGHDT, CDR2 YNNKEL (reference sequence). The CDR3 length is 13 residues. The CDR3 DNA sequence: TGTGCCAGCAGCCAGCGGGACGAAGATACGCAGTTTTTT. Its protein is CASSQRDEDTQFF.

This clonotype was detected only a few times. The chain employs TRBV15 and TRBJ2-3, with 11 positions matching TRBD2. Germline CDR1 reads LNHNV; CDR2 reads YYDKDF (reference sequence). V was pared by 2 bases and J by 3 bases, with 4 bases of the junction left unmatched. The CDR3 sequence is 16 residues long. In DNA form, the CDR3 reads TGTGCCACCAGCAGAACTAGCGGGGGCGGGACAGATACGCAGTATTTT. Amino acid sequence: CATSRTSGGGTDTQYF. Variable domain in full (rest from reference TRBV15 and TRBJ2-3): DAMVIQNPRYQVTQFGKPVTLSCSQTLNHNVMYWYQQKSSQAPKLLFHYYDKDFNNEADTPDNFQSRRPNTSFCFLDIRSPGLGDTAMYLCATSRTSGGGTDTQYFGPGTRLTVL.

In the case of this clonotype: At one boundary the junction diverges from the germline segment, which might be a read error. V gene TRBV4-2 combines with J gene TRBJ2-7; 7 bases are a match to TRBD1. Germline V gene data show CDR1 as LGHNA and CDR2 as YNFKEQ. The CDR3 covers 15 residues. The CDR3 nucleotides are TGTGCCAGCAGCCAACAGGGGGATGGGTCCTACGAGCATTACTTC. Translating gives CASSQQGDGSYEHYF.

Only a few counts were recorded for this clonotype. This chain uses TRBV9 with TRBJ2-3; D is possibly TRBD1 or TRBD2 (5 bases each). This CDR3 comprises 15 residues. Trimming stripped 4 bases from V and 0 bases from J, with 12 bases between. Germline lookup yields CDR1 SGDLS and CDR2 YYNGEE. CDR3 nucleotide sequence: TGTGCCAGCAGCAAGGGACCAATTAGCACAGATACGCAGTATTTT. Protein sequence: CASSKGPISTDTQYF.

J is TRBJ1-1 and V is TRBV20-1, with TRBD1 identical over 7 bases. Germline V gives CDR1 DFQATT, CDR2 SNEGSKA (reference sequence). Losses at the gene ends were 7 bases for V and 9 bases for J; bases not matched to a gene: 11. This CDR3 spans 12 amino acids. The DNA of the CDR3 is TGCAGTGTCTTGACAGGGAGAGGACAAGCTTTCTTT. Its protein product is CSVLTGRGQAFF.

The V call is TRBV10-3, the J call TRBJ2-5; D is tentatively TRBD1 or TRBD2 (6 bases each). Trimming took 4 bases from V and 5 from J, leaving 14 bases between them. Germline CDR1 and CDR2: ENHRY and SYGVKD. The CDR3 has 14 residues. CDR3 loop: CAISVEGVAETQYF. Here the CDR3 DNA reads TGTGCCATCAGTGTGGAGGGGGTAGCGGAGACCCAGTACTTC.

The chain couples TRBV5-6 to TRBJ1-5; D remains unclear. Germline CDR1 and CDR2: SGHDT and YYEEEE. There are 15 residues in the CDR3. V dropped 1 base and J dropped 8 bases, with 16 bases sitting between them. CDR3 DNA: TGTGCCAGCAGCTTGCATACAACCCTCGGGGAGCCCCAGCATTTT. Protein sequence: CASSLHTTLGEPQHF.

Many counts were recorded for this clonotype. The rearrangement links TRBV6-2 or TRBV6-3 to TRBJ1-1, with TRBD1 matching over 7 bases. J was trimmed by 4 bases and V by 8 bases; bases with no gene match: 7. The CDR3 length is 13 residues. CDR1 and CDR2 (germline): MNHEY, SVGEGT. The CDR3 is CASALQGLTEAFF. CDR3 DNA: TGTGCCAGCGCTTTACAGGGGCTCACTGAAGCTTTCTTT.

This clonotype was found many times. A junction boundary mismatches the germline segment, possibly from a read error. The V call is TRBV6-5, the J call TRBJ2-7; 10 positions agree with TRBD2. Germline CDR1 and CDR2: MNHEY and SVGAGI. This CDR3 has 14 residues. The CDR3 bases are TGCGCCAGCAGCTATAGCGGGGGGACCTACGAGCAGTACTTC. Translated: CASSYSGGTYEQYF.

V and J are TRBV7-2 and TRBJ1-5; D call uncertain. The CDR3 is 15 amino acids. Trimming cost V 3 bases and J 7 bases, with 16 bases left between them. Germline V gives CDR1 SGHTA, CDR2 FQGNSA. CDR3 bases: TGTGCCAGCAGCTTCGCCCGGAGGGAGGAACAGCCCCAGCATTTT. It yields the protein CASSFARREEQPQHF. The full variable domain, rest sourced from reference TRBV7-2 and TRBJ1-5, is GAGVSQSPSNKVTEKGKDVELRCDPISGHTALYWYRQSLGQGLEFLIYFQGNSAPDKSGLPSDRFSAERTGGSVSTLTIQRTQQEDSAVYLCASSFARREEQPQHFGDGTRLSIL.

The chain couples TRBV5-1 to TRBJ1-6; the D gene is possibly TRBD1 (6 bases). Germline V lookup: CDR1 SGHRS, CDR2 YFSETQ. This CDR3 spans 14 amino acids. The V end was cut by 5 bases, the J end by 6 bases, with 12 bases between. The CDR3 DNA reads TGCGCCAGCAGGGGGGGGGCTTCTAATTCACCCCTCCACTTT. The encoded protein is CASRGGASNSPLHF.

The chain recombines TRBV10-3 with TRBJ1-4; TRBD1 matches at 7 bases. The CDR3 length is 16 residues. The V gene's germline CDR1 is ENHRY and CDR2 SYGVKD. The J segment lost 3 bases and the V segment lost 2 bases, leaving 6 bases of the junction unmatched. The CDR3 region is CAISEREGAANEKLFF. CDR3 DNA sequence: TGTGCCATCAGTGAGAGGGAGGGGGCCGCTAATGAAAAACTGTTTTTT.

This clonotype has at least ten counts. The V gene is TRBV7-9, the J gene TRBJ2-3, with TRBD2 as a possible D gene (5 bases). The CDR3 loop spans 14 amino acids. Germline CDR1 is SEHNR and CDR2 is FQNEAQ (reference sequence). V lost 2 bases to trimming and J lost 3 bases, with 9 bases between them. The CDR3 here is CASSLPRVTDTQYF. CDR3 sequence (DNA): TGTGCCAGCAGCTTACCGCGGGTAACAGATACGCAGTATTTT.

This clonotype was counted a few times. The chain uses TRBV5-1 and TRBJ2-2; D is ambiguous. V was shortened by 1 base and J by 3 bases, with 7 bases between the two germline ends. CDR3 length: 14 residues. In germline, CDR1 is SGHRS, CDR2 YFSETQ. The CDR3 DNA follows: TGCGCCAGCAGCTTGTTCAGTGACACCGGGGAGCTGTTTTTT. Translation: CASSLFSDTGELFF.

This chain connects TRBV5-1 to TRBJ2-5; D perhaps matches TRBD1 (5 bases). The CDR3 totals 14 residues. Trimming left V 6 bases short and J 2 bases short, with 14 bases between. CDR1 and CDR2 (germline): SGHRS, YFSETQ. The CDR3 DNA follows: TGCGCCAGCACTCGGACAATTCCTCAAGAGACCCAGTACTTC. It is translated as CASTRTIPQETQYF.

The rearrangement joins TRBV20-1 to TRBJ2-2, with D possibly matching TRBD1 (6 bases). Germline-derived CDR1 and CDR2 are DFQATT and SNEGSKA (reference sequence). The CDR3 covers 13 residues. CDR3 loop: CSGSTGNTGELFF. The CDR3, as DNA: TGCAGCGGGTCGACAGGGAACACCGGGGAGCTGTTTTTT.

The sample holds many counts of this clonotype. CDR3 in amino acids: CASSPQGGPDTQYF. In DNA, the CDR3 is TGTGCCAGCAGCCCACAGGGGGGCCCAGATACGCAGTATTTT. This chain uses TRBV6-4 with TRBJ2-3; TRBD1 matches at 8 bases. The trim removed 6 bases at V and 4 bases at J, leaving 6 bases unmatched. Germline loops: CDR1 MRHNA, CDR2 SNTAGT. CDR3 size: 14 residues.

This sequence joins TRBV20-1 and TRBJ2-2; TRBD1 might be the D (5 bases). Germline CDR1 reads DFQATT; CDR2 reads SNEGSKA (reference sequence). This CDR3 region has 15 residues. V was pared by 6 bases and J by 0 bases, with 14 bases between. DNA of the CDR3: TGCAGTGCAATAGACAGTACCGCGAACACCGGGGAGCTGTTTTTT. This codes for CSAIDSTANTGELFF.